The clone carrying this T cell receptor beta chain is medium-sized within its sample. Its antigen is still unknown. The data stem from a study of memory B cells and T cells in multiple sclerosis. This table comes from immunoSEQ multiplex PCR, and its TCRdb copy is limited to in-frame clones, with some not included. The sample records some 7,000 clones, about three fifths being singletons. Points from the study as a whole: Shared clonotype counts depended on differing compartment clone-set sizes and were normalized.

The CDR3 totals 15 residues. V lost 5 bases, J lost 2 bases, and 15 bases lay in between. Germline lookup yields CDR1 SEHNR and CDR2 FQNEAQ (reference sequence). The sequencing input was memory (CD45RO+) CD8+ T cells from blood. The rearrangement uses TRBV7-9 and TRBJ1-1; D not certain. The clonotype originates from a human donor with multiple sclerosis. The CDR3 DNA follows: TGTGCCAGCAGCCCTAGCCTGTCCATCAACACTGAAGCTTTCTTT. Its protein is CASSPSLSINTEAFF.